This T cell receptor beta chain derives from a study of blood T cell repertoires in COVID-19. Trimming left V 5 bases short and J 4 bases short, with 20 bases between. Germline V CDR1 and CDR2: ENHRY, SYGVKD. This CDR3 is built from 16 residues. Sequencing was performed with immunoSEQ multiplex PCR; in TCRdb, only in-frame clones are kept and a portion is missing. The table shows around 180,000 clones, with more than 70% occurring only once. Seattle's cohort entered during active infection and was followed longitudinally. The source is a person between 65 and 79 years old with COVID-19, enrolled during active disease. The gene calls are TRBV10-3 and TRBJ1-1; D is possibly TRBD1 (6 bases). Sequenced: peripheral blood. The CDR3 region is CAISSRTSEQGTEAFF. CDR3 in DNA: TGTGCCATCAGTTCTCGGACATCCGAACAGGGCACTGAAGCTTTCTTT.